A single sample gave rise to the 22 T cell receptor beta chains below, sequenced in a study of T cells in Graves' hyperthyroidism and ophthalmopathy. There were TCR beta CDR3 regions amplified from RNA transcripts. During a first-round RT-PCR of the TCR CDR3, the HTBI primer set was used. TCRdb re-derived calls from the multiplex PCR reads in MiXCR, one entry per CDR3 protein. The table records roughly 580,000 distinct CDR3 sequences, approximately 14% of them present only once. Sequenced input: blood. The receptors here all came from a woman aged 25-40 years with Graves' hyperthyroidism that later progressed to Graves' ophthalmopathy.

This clonotype has only one observation. The chain combines TRBV7-8 with TRBJ2-5, with 10 bases matching TRBD1. This CDR3 is built from 14 residues. The germline V gene has CDR1 SGHVS and CDR2 FQNEAQ. V lost 5 bases and J lost 4; bases outside the gene matches: 4. The CDR3 region has the DNA TGTGCCAGCAGCCGGGACAGGGGTTTAGAGACCCAGTACTTC. It yields the protein CASSRDRGLETQYF.

The table lists this clonotype with many counts. The chain recombines TRBV5-1 with TRBJ2-3, with 8 bases that match TRBD1. Germline trimming cut 4 bases from V and 5 bases from J; bases unmatched to any gene: 9. Germline CDR1 and CDR2: SGHRS and YFSETQ. CDR3 length equals 15 residues. In nucleotides, the CDR3 is TGCGCCAGCAGCCCGGGGACAGGTCTCGGAGATACGCAGTATTTT. Protein: CASSPGTGLGDTQYF. Full variable domain (missing parts from reference TRBV5-1 and TRBJ2-3): KAGVTQTPRYLIKTRGQQVTLSCSPISGHRSVSWYQQTPGQGLQFLFEYFSETQRNKGNFPGRFSGRQFSNSRSEMNVSTLELGDSALYLCASSPGTGLGDTQYFGPGTRLTVL.

Many counts were recorded for this clonotype. J is TRBJ2-1 and V is TRBV27; D gene uncertain. CDR1 and CDR2 from the germline V gene are MNHEY and SMNVEV (reference sequence). V shed 5 bases and J shed 7 bases, with 9 bases lying between them. The CDR3 is 12 residues long. Here the CDR3 reads CASSRTWNEQFF. In DNA, the CDR3 is TGTGCCAGCAGTAGGACGTGGAATGAGCAGTTCTTC.

This clonotype came up many times. The chain recombines TRBV27 with TRBJ2-5, with D tentatively TRBD1 or TRBD2 (5 bases each). Trimming took off 3 bases at V and 1 base at J, with 15 bases between the two ends. Germline CDR1 reads MNHEY; CDR2 reads SMNVEV (reference sequence). The length of the CDR3 is 16 residues. CDR3 in amino acids: CASSLTGRGPQETQYF. The CDR3, as DNA: TGTGCCAGCAGTTTGACGGGAAGGGGTCCCCAAGAGACCCAGTACTTC.

At least ten counts were recorded for this clonotype. This chain links TRBV5-5 with TRBJ1-4; no reliable D call. V was cut by 4 bases and J by 3 bases, with 16 bases left in between. The CDR3 has 16 amino acids. Germline V gene sequence: CDR1 SGHKS, CDR2 YYEKEE (reference sequence). CDR3: CASSKGQNRANEKLFF. The CDR3 DNA is TGTGCCAGCAGCAAGGGCCAGAATAGGGCTAATGAAAAACTGTTTTTT.

This clonotype was observed many times. The gene calls are TRBV27 and TRBJ1-1, with a tentative D call TRBD1 (5 bases). The V gene's germline CDR1 is MNHEY and CDR2 SMNVEV (reference sequence). The CDR3 spans 15 residues. V was shortened by 6 bases and J by 5 bases, with 19 bases between the two germline ends. The chain's CDR3 is CASSWGAGPGTEAFF. CDR3 in DNA: TGTGCCAGCAGCTGGGGCGCCGGCCCGGGGACTGAAGCTTTCTTT.

This clonotype was observed a few times. The genes are TRBV6-1 and TRBJ2-2; 11 bases agree with TRBD2. J lost 7 bases, V lost 6 bases, and 7 bases had no gene match. This CDR3 contains 15 residues. CDR1 and CDR2 from the germline V gene are MNHNS and SASEGT. The CDR3 nucleotides read TGTGCCAGCAGAGTTAGCGGGAGGGGTAACGGGGAGCTGTTTTTT. Its translation is CASRVSGRGNGELFF.

This clonotype was seen at least ten times. The CDR3 DNA is TGCGCCAGCAGTGAAGAGACTAGCGGGTACAATGAGCAGTTCTTC. This encodes CASSEETSGYNEQFF. V and J are TRBV10-2 and TRBJ2-1; 10 bases align to TRBD2. V lost 3 bases to trimming and J lost 4 bases; unmatched junction nucleotides: 3. This CDR3 is 15 amino acids long. The V gene's germline CDR1 is WSHSY and CDR2 SAAADI.

This clonotype was detected ten times or more. This chain uses TRBV2 with TRBJ1-2; D is possibly TRBD1 (5 bases). CDR3 size: 11 residues. Germline V gene sequence: CDR1 SNHLY, CDR2 FYNNEI. Trimming pared 8 bases from V and 8 bases from J, leaving 12 bases between. The CDR3 loop reads CASGNTGGYTF. Written as DNA, the CDR3 is TGTGCCAGCGGGAATACAGGAGGCTACACCTTC. The full variable domain, completed using reference TRBV2 and TRBJ1-2, is EPEVTQTPSHQVTQMGQEVILRCVPISNHLYFYWYRQILGQKVEFLVSFYNNEISEKSEIFDDQFSVERPDGSNFTLKIRSTKLEDSAMYFCASGNTGGYTFGSGTRLTVV.

This clonotype was found many times. The chain carries TRBV29-1 and TRBJ2-1; 7 positions agree with TRBD1. This CDR3 has 14 residues. Germline CDR1 and CDR2: SQVTM and ANQGSEA. The V segment lost 7 bases and the J segment 7 bases; nucleotides outside the gene matches: 13. The CDR3 loop is CSAVQGSRGNEQFF. The DNA of the CDR3 is TGCAGCGCCGTACAGGGGTCGCGCGGTAATGAGCAGTTCTTC.

The chain couples TRBV7-2 to TRBJ2-3; D is unresolved. There are 12 residues in the CDR3. Trimming cost V 2 bases and J 4 bases, with 4 bases left between them. Per the germline V gene, CDR1 is SGHTA and CDR2 is FQGNSA. The CDR3 loop reads CASSLKSDTQYF. The CDR3, as DNA: TGTGCCAGCAGCTTAAAATCAGATACGCAGTATTTT.

The gene calls are TRBV14 and TRBJ2-2, with D possibly being TRBD2 (6 bases). The CDR3 totals 15 residues. Germline V CDR1 and CDR2: SGHDN, FVKESK. V lost 2 bases, J lost 5 bases, and 12 bases lay in between. CDR3 amino acids: CASSQFLARTGELFF. The DNA for the CDR3 is TGTGCCAGCAGCCAATTTCTAGCGCGGACCGGGGAGCTGTTTTTT. The variable domain in full, with the rest retrieved from reference TRBV14 and TRBJ2-2, is EAGVTQFPSHSVIEKGQTVTLRCDPISGHDNLYWYRRVMGKEIKFLLHFVKESKQDESGMPNNRFLAERTGGTYSTLKVQPAELEDSGVYFCASSQFLARTGELFFGEGSRLTVL.

About this clonotype itself: Since no conserved phenylalanine or tryptophan closes the CDR3, a read error is the likely cause. The chain has TRBV7-9 and TRBJ1-5, with a tentative D call TRBD1 (6 bases). The ends were cut back, 6 bases at V and 4 bases at J, with 16 bases in the middle. This CDR3 comprises 15 residues. Germline assignment: CDR1 SEHNR and CDR2 FQNEAQ (reference sequence). The CDR3 reads CASSAAGHPNQPQHS. The CDR3 nucleotides read TGTGCCAGCAGTGCGGCGGGACATCCAAATCAGCCCCAGCATTCT.

This clonotype has a count of ten or more. The chain uses TRBV10-3 and TRBJ1-1; D not resolved. Germline V gene sequence: CDR1 ENHRY, CDR2 SYGVKD. This CDR3 contains 13 residues. The V gene lost 7 bases and the J gene lost 3 bases, with 12 bases spanning the gap. The CDR3 DNA follows: TGTGCCATCACGAAGGCAGATGACACTGAAGCTTTCTTT. Translation gives CAITKADDTEAFF.

On this clonotype itself: A read error may produce the germline difference seen at one junction end. The genes are TRBV3-1 and TRBJ2-7; 11 bases are shared with TRBD2. CDR1 LGHDT and CDR2 YNNKEL come from the germline V gene (reference sequence). The CDR3 is made up of 16 amino acids. CDR3 in DNA: TGTGCCAGCAGCGATCGGCCGGGACTAGCGGCCTACGAGCACTACTTC. Amino acids: CASSDRPGLAAYEHYF.

This clonotype was seen ten or more times. The J gene is TRBJ2-5, the V gene TRBV11-3, with no clear D. Germline V gene data show CDR1 as SGHNT and CDR2 as YENEEA. The CDR3 covers 15 residues. Trimming cost V 4 bases and J 2 bases, with 14 bases left between them. The CDR3 protein is CASSSWRGAQETQYF. CDR3 DNA sequence: TGTGCCAGCAGCTCATGGAGAGGAGCTCAAGAGACCCAGTACTTC.

A word on this clonotype: Without the conserved terminal phenylalanine or tryptophan, this CDR3 likely stems from a read error. The DNA is omitted, as the CDR3 cannot be located on it reliably, and the CDR3 follows TCRdb's listing. This rearrangement joins TRBV20-1 to TRBJ1-1. Looked up from germline, CDR1 is DFQATT and CDR2 is SNEGSKA (reference sequence). The CDR3 is 14 amino acids long, termini counted. The CDR3 reads CSARARGGNTEGFV.

This clonotype was seen at least ten times. The gene calls are TRBV28 and TRBJ2-1, with 8 bases fitting TRBD2. Germline CDR1 and CDR2: MDHEN and SYDVKM. This CDR3 comprises 17 residues. Trimming removed 5 bases from V and 3 bases from J; junction bases left unmatched: 12. The CDR3 loop reads CASSPSGGGGFYNEQFF. CDR3 DNA: TGTGCCAGCAGTCCATCGGGGGGGGGGGGCTTCTACAATGAGCAGTTCTTC.

This clonotype was seen repeatedly, ten times or more. The genes are TRBV7-9 and TRBJ1-1; D ambiguous. In germline, CDR1 is SEHNR, CDR2 FQNEAQ (reference sequence). This CDR3 spans 14 amino acids. V was shortened by 5 bases and J by 2 bases, with 12 bases between the two germline ends. This chain's CDR3 is CASSILQSNTEAFF. DNA of the CDR3: TGTGCCAGCAGCATCCTACAGAGTAACACTGAAGCTTTCTTT.

Comments on this clonotype: This sequence may be a read error, since a much larger clone differs from it by one base. This chain uses TRBV11-3 with TRBJ2-4; D assignment may be TRBD1 or TRBD2 (7 bases each). This CDR3 region has 16 residues. Germline V gene sequence: CDR1 SGHNT, CDR2 YENEEA. The CDR3: CASGGTPGGAKNIQHF. For the CDR3, the DNA is TGTGCCAGCGGCGGGACTCCAGGGGGGGCCAAAAACATTCAGCACTTC.

This chain links TRBV5-1 with TRBJ2-3; the D gene is possibly TRBD1 (6 bases). Germline V lookup: CDR1 SGHRS, CDR2 YFSETQ. This CDR3 is built from 13 residues. The ends were cut back, 4 bases at V and 6 bases at J, with 12 bases in the middle. CDR3 in DNA: TGCGCCAGCAGCCTGAACAGGGCGGATACGCAGTATTTT. Its protein product is CASSLNRADTQYF.

This clonotype has a count of ten or more. The chain joins TRBV12-3 or TRBV12-4 to TRBJ2-3, with D tentatively TRBD1 (5 bases). The length of the CDR3 is 13 residues. The germline V and J ends were trimmed by 4 bases and 3 bases, with 8 bases remaining between them. CDR3 nucleotides: TGTGCCAGCAGTTGGTACAGGACAGATACGCAGTATTTT. Its protein is CASSWYRTDTQYF.